This TCR beta chain is from a study of response to subunit inactivated influenza vaccine. Study results and caveats: Each seasonal flu vaccination may recruit only limited new T cells, authors suggested.

MiXCR was run by TCRdb on the RT-PCR reads, yielding one entry per CDR3 protein. The table shows around 170,000 distinct CDR3 sequences, with roughly 10% occurring only once. This clonotype was seen more than once but under ten times. The antigen remains unidentified. Trimming took 6 bases from V and 1 from J; bases not matched to a gene: 2. The CDR3 sequence is 14 residues long. Germline CDR1 is SEHNR and CDR2 is FQNEAQ (reference sequence). Sequenced here: CD8+ T cells sorted from PBMCs, sampled less than 30 months after vaccination. The sequence was obtained from a man between 50 and 75 years old who received an inactivated influenza vaccine. The V and J genes are TRBV7-9 and TRBJ1-2, with 10 bases that match TRBD1. The CDR3 coding sequence is TGTGCCAGCAGGGGGACAGGGGTTAACTATGGCTACACCTTC. The encoded protein is CASRGTGVNYGYTF.